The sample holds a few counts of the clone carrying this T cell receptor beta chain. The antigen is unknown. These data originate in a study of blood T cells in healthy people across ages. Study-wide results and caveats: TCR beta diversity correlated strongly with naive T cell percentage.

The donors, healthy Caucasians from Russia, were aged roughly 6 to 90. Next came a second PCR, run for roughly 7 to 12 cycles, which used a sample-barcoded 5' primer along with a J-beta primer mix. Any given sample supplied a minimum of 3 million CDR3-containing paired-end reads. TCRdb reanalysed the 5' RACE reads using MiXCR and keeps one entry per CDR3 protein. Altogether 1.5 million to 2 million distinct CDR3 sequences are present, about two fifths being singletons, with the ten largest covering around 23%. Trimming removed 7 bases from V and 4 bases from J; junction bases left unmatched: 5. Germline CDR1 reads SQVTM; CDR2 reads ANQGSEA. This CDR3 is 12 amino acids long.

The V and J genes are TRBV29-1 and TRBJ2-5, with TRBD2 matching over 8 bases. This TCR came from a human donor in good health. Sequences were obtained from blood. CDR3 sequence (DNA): TGCAGCGCCGGACTAGCCCGAGAGACCCAGTACTTC. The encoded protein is CSAGLARETQYF.